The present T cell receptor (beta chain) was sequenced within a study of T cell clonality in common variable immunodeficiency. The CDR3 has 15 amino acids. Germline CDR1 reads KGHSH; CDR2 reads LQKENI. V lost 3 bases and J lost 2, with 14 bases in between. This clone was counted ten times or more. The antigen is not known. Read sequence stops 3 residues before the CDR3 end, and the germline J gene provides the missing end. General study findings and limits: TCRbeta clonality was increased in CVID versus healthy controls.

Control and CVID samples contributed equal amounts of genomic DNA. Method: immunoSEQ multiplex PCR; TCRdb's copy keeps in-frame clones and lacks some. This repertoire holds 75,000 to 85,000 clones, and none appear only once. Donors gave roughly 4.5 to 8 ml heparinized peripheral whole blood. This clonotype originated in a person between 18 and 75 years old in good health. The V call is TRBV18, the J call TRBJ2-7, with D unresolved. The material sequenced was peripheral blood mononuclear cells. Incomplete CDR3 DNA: TGTGCCAGCTCACCCTCCGGCAGGCTACCCTACGAG. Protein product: CASSPSGRLPYE. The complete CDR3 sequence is CASSPSGRLPYEQYF.